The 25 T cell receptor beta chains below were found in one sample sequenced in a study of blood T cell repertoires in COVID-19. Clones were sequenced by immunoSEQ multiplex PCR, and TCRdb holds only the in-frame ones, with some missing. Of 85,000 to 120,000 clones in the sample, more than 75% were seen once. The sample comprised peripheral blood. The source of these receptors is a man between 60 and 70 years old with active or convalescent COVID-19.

The CDR3 DNA sequence: TGCGCCAGCAGCCCAACTAGCGGGAATCCCCAGCATGAGCAGTTCTTC. Translation: CASSPTSGNPQHEQFF. The chain has TRBV5-1 and TRBJ2-1; 10 nucleotides match TRBD2. From germline, CDR1 is SGHRS and CDR2 YFSETQ. The CDR3 extends over 16 amino acids. Trimming took 4 bases from V and 8 from J; bases not matched to a gene: 12.

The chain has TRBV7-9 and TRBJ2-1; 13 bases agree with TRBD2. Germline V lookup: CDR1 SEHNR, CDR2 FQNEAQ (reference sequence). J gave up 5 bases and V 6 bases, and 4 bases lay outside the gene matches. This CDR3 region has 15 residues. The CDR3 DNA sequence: TGTGCCAGCAGTAAGACTAGCGGGAGGCACAATGAGCAGTTCTTC. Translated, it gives CASSKTSGRHNEQFF.

The CDR3 loop reads CASSTPGQGVSSPLHF. CDR3 nucleotide sequence: TGTGCCAGCAGTACACCGGGACAGGGGGTCAGCTCACCCCTCCACTTT. The chain employs TRBV28 and TRBJ1-6, with 11 bases identical to TRBD1. Germline CDR1 MDHEN, CDR2 SYDVKM. The CDR3 loop spans 16 amino acids. Losses at the gene ends were 5 bases for V and 10 bases for J; bases not matched to a gene: 10.

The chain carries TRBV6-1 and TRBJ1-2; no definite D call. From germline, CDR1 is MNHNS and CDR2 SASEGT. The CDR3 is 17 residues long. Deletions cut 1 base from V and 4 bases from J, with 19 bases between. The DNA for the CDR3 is TGTGCCAGCAGTGAAGACTTTACTGGTAAATCTCGCTATGGCTACACCTTC. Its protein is CASSEDFTGKSRYGYTF.

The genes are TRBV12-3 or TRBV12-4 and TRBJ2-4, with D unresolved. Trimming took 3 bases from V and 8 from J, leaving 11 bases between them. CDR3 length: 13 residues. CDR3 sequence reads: CASSFASLYIQYF. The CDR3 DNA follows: TGTGCCAGCAGTTTTGCTAGTCTTTACATTCAGTACTTC.

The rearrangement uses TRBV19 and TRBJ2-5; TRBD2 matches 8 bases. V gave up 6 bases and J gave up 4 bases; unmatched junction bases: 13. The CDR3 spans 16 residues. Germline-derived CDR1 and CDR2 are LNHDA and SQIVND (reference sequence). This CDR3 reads CASRPGSLAAGETQYF. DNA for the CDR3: TGTGCCAGTAGGCCAGGCTCACTAGCGGCGGGAGAGACCCAGTACTTC.

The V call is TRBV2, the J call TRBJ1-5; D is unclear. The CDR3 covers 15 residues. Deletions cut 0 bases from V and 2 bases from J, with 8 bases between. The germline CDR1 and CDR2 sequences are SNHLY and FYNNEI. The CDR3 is CASSEAGIGNQPQHF. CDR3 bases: TGTGCCAGCAGTGAAGCTGGTATAGGCAATCAGCCCCAGCATTTT.

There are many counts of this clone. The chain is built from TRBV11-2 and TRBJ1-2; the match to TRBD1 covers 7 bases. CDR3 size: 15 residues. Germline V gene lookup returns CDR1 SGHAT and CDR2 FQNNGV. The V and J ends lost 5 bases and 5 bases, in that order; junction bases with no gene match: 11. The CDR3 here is CASSLQEGARYGYTF. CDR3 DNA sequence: TGTGCCAGCAGCCTCCAGGAGGGGGCTCGGTATGGCTACACCTTC.

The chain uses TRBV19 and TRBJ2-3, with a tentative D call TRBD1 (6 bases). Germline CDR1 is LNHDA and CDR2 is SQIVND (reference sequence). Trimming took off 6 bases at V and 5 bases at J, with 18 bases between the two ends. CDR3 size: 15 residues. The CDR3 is CASSKIQGGGDTQYF. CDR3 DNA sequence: TGTGCCAGTAGCAAAATACAGGGTGGCGGAGATACGCAGTATTTT.

In nucleotides, the CDR3 is TGCGCCAGCAGCTTTTCCGGGGATGGCTACACCTTC. It is translated as CASSFSGDGYTF. The chain combines TRBV5-1 with TRBJ1-2; D is unclear. Germline CDR1 reads SGHRS; CDR2 reads YFSETQ. The V and J ends lost 2 bases and 6 bases respectively, with 8 bases between them. The CDR3 is 12 amino acids.

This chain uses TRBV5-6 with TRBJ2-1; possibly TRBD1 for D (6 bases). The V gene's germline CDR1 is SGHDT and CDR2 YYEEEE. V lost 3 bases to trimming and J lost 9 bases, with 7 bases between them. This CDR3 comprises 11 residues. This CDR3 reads CASSSDSEQFF. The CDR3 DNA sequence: TGTGCCAGCAGCTCGGACAGTGAGCAGTTCTTC.

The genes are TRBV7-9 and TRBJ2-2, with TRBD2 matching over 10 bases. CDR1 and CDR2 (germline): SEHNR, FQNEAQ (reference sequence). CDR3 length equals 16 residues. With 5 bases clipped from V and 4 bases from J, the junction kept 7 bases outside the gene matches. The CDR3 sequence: CASSPTSGVATGELFF. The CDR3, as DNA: TGTGCCAGCAGCCCAACTAGCGGGGTTGCCACCGGGGAGCTGTTTTTT.

The CDR3 sequence: CASSQEESLVNLQPQHF. In nucleotides, the CDR3 is TGCGCCAGCAGCCAAGAAGAGTCTTTGGTCAACTTACAGCCCCAGCATTTT. This chain links TRBV4-1 with TRBJ1-5, with D uncertain. V was cut by 0 bases and J by 7 bases, with 19 bases left in between. The CDR3 is 17 residues long. Per the germline V gene, CDR1 is MGHRA and CDR2 is YSYEKL.

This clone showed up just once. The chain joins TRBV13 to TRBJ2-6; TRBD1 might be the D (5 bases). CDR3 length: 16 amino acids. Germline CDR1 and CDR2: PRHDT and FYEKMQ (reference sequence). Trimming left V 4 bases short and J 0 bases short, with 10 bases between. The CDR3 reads CASSSRQFSGANVLTF. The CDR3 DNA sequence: TGTGCCAGCAGCTCCCGACAGTTCTCTGGGGCCAACGTCCTGACTTTC.

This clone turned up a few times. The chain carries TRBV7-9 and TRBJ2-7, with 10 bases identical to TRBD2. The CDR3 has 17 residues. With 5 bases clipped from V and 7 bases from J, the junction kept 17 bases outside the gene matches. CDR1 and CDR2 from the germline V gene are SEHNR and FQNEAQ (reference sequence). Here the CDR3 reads CASSLSAETSGSGEQYV. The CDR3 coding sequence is TGTGCCAGCAGCCTAAGCGCCGAGACTAGCGGGTCCGGGGAGCAGTACGTC.

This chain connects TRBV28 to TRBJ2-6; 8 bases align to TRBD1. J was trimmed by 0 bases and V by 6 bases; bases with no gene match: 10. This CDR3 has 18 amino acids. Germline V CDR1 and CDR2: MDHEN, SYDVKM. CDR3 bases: TGTGCCAGCAGACAAGTGGGGACAGGACGCTCTGGGGCCAACGTCCTGACTTTC. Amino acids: CASRQVGTGRSGANVLTF.

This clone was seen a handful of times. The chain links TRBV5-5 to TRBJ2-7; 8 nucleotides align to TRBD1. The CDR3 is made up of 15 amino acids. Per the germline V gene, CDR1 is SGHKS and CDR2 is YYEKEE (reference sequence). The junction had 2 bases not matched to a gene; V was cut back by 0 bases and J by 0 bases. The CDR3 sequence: CASSLGQGLSYEQYV. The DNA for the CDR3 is TGTGCCAGCAGCTTGGGACAGGGGCTCTCCTACGAGCAGTACGTC.

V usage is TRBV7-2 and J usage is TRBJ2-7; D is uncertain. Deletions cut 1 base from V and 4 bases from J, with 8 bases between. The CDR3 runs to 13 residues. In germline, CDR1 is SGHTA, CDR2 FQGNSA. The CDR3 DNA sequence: TGTGCCAGCAGCTTAGGAGCTGGTTACGAGCAGTACTTC. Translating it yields CASSLGAGYEQYF.

This chain's CDR3 is CASSLTGNEQFF. CDR3 DNA: TGTGCCAGCAGCCTCACTGGCAATGAGCAGTTCTTC. V gene TRBV5-6 combines with J gene TRBJ2-1; D gene uncertain. V lost 4 bases, J lost 6 bases, and 8 bases lay in between. CDR1 and CDR2 (germline): SGHDT, YYEEEE. The CDR3 has 12 amino acids.

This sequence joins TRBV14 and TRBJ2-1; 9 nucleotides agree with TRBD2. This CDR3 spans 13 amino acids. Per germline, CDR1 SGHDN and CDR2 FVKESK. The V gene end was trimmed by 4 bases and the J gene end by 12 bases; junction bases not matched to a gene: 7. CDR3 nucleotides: TGTGCCAGCAGCCCCGACTGGCGGGGGGGGCAGTTCTTC. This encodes CASSPDWRGGQFF. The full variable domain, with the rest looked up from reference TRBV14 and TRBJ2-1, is EAGVTQFPSHSVIEKGQTVTLRCDPISGHDNLYWYRRVMGKEIKFLLHFVKESKQDESGMPNNRFLAERTGGTYSTLKVQPAELEDSGVYFCASSPDWRGGQFFGPGTRLTVL.

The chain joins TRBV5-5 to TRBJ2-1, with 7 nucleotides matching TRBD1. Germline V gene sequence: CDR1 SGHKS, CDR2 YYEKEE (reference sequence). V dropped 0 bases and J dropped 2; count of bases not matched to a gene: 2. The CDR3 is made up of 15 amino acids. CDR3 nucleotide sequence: TGTGCCAGCAGCTTGGGGACAGGAGCCTACAATGAGCAGTTCTTC. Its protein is CASSLGTGAYNEQFF.

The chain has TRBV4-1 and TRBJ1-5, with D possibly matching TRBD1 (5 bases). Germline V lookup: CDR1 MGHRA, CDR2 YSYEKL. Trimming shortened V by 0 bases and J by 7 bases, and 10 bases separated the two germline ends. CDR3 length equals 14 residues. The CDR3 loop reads CASSQDWRGQPQHF. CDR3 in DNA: TGCGCCAGCAGCCAAGATTGGAGGGGACAGCCCCAGCATTTT.

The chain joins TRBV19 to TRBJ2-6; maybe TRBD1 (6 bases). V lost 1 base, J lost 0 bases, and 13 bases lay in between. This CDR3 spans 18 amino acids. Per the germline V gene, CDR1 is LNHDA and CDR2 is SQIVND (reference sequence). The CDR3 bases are TGTGCCAGTAGTATAGGGGCAGGGGAACCCTCTGGGGCCAACGTCCTGACTTTC. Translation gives CASSIGAGEPSGANVLTF.

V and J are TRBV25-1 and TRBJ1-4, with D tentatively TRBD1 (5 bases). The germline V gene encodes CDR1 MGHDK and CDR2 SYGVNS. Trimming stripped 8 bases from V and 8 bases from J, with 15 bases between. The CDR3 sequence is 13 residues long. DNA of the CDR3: TGTGCCAGCGTTGGGGGGGTGGAAGAAAAACTGTTTTTT. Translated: CASVGGVEEKLFF. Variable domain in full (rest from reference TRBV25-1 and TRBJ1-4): EADIYQTPRYLVIGTGKKITLECSQTMGHDKMYWYQQDPGMELHLIHYSYGVNSTEKGDLSSESTVSRIRTEHFPLTLESARPSHTSQYLCASVGGVEEKLFFGSGTQLSVL.

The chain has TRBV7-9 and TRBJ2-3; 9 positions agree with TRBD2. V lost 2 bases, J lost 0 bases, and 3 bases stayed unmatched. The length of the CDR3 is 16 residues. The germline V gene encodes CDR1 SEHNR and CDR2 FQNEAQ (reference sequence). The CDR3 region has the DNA TGTGCCAGCAGCTTATTTACTAGCGGGAGCACAGATACGCAGTATTTT. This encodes CASSLFTSGSTDTQYF.